This T cell receptor beta chain comes out of a study of siplizumab effects on memory and regulatory T cells. Of note for this clone: The target antigen is unknown.

Assays captured around 97,000 TCR templates per sample. Profiled with immunoSEQ multiplex PCR; TCRdb holds only in-frame clones, not every one. This table holds approximately 70,000 clones, 91% found once. Overall study findings and caveats: A minor share of alloreactive clones matched unstimulated subsets. The study found that siplizumab significantly reduced alloreactive sequences traceable to unstimulated CD4+ memory cells.

The CDR3 length is 12 residues. Trimming shortened V by 5 bases and J by 2 bases, and 7 bases separated the two germline ends. The germline V gene has CDR1 SGHNT and CDR2 YYREEE (reference sequence). The V gene is TRBV5-4, the J gene TRBJ1-1; D is ambiguous. The sequence came from a human donor in good health. The sample consisted of CD8+ T cells sorted from blood. The CDR3 region is CASRNRNTEAFF. In DNA form, the CDR3 reads TGTGCCAGCAGGAACAGAAACACTGAAGCTTTCTTT.